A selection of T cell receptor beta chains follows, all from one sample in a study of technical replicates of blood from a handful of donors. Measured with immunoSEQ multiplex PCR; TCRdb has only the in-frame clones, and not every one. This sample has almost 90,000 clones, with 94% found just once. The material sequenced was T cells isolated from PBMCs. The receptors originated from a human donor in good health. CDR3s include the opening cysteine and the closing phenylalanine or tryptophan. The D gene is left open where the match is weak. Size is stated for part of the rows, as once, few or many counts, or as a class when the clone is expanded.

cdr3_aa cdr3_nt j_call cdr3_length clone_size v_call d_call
CASSLPHITGTSSYNEQFF TGTGCCAGTAGTCTACCACATATAACAGGGACAAGTTCCTACAATGAGCAGTTCTTC TRBJ2-1 19 once TRBV19 NA
CASSIPGITEAFF TGTGCCAGCAGTATCCCAGGGATTACTGAAGCTTTCTTT TRBJ1-1 13 NA TRBV6-1 NA
CASSKGGWEQYF TGTGCCAGCAGCAAAGGGGGCTGGGAGCAGTACTTC TRBJ2-7 12 NA TRBV21-1 NA
CASNSFRSGITEAFF TGTGCCAGCAATTCATTTAGGTCAGGGATCACTGAAGCTTTCTTT TRBJ1-1 15 NA TRBV27 NA
CASSQDLRTGLSYNEQFF TGCGCCAGCAGCCAAGATCTCCGGACGGGACTTTCCTACAATGAGCAGTTCTTC TRBJ2-1 18 NA TRBV4-1 NA
CASSPRETGVQRTQYF TGTGCCAGCTCACCAAGGGAGACCGGTGTTCAGAGGACGCAGTATTTT TRBJ2-3 16 NA TRBV18 NA
CASSPGTGYSNQPQHF TGTGCCAGCAGCCCAGGGACAGGGTATAGCAATCAGCCCCAGCATTTT TRBJ1-5 16 NA TRBV7-9 TRBD1
CASSPTPGTDTQYF TGTGCCAGCAGCCCTACTCCGGGAACTGATACGCAGTATTTT TRBJ2-3 14 NA TRBV5-6 NA
CSASPIAGVADTQYF TGCAGCGCCAGTCCAATAGCGGGAGTTGCAGATACGCAGTATTTT TRBJ2-3 15 NA TRBV29-1 TRBD2
CASDRGHEQFF TGCGCCAGCGACAGGGGACATGAGCAGTTCTTC TRBJ2-1 11 NA TRBV4-1 TRBD1
CSVESGDRPYYGYTF TGCAGCGTTGAATCTGGGGACAGGCCATACTATGGCTACACCTTC TRBJ1-2 15 NA TRBV29-1 TRBD1
CASSLSQGTEAFF TGTGCCAGCAGCCTATCACAGGGAACTGAAGCTTTCTTT TRBJ1-1 13 NA TRBV7-6 NA
CASSSTFIGQNNYGYTF TGTGCCAGCAGCTCCACGTTTATCGGACAGAATAACTATGGCTACACCTTC TRBJ1-2 17 NA TRBV5-5 NA
CASSAYQGSGNTIYF TGTGCCAGCAGTGCTTACCAGGGGAGCGGAAACACCATATATTTT TRBJ1-3 15 NA TRBV6-1 NA
CASSLGGASGRLGTDTQYF TGTGCCAGCAGCTTGGGCGGGGCTAGCGGGAGGCTGGGCACAGATACGCAGTATTTT TRBJ2-3 19 NA TRBV5-4 TRBD2
CASSFSNSAGSSTDTQYF TGTGCCAGCAGTTTCTCTAACTCGGCAGGGTCAAGCACAGATACGCAGTATTTT TRBJ2-3 18 NA TRBV28 NA
CASSLGQAYGYTF TGTGCCAGCAGCTTAGGACAGGCCTATGGCTACACCTTC TRBJ1-2 13 NA TRBV9 TRBD1
CASSLGGVSNQPQHF TGTGCCAGCAGCTTGGGGGGGGTGAGCAATCAGCCCCAGCATTTT TRBJ1-5 15 NA TRBV7-9 NA
CASSLFSLAVEAFF TGTGCCAGCAGTTTATTCTCGCTTGCGGTGGAAGCTTTCTTT TRBJ1-1 14 once TRBV28 NA
CASSDGGGYGYGYTF TGTGCCAGCAGCGACGGTGGAGGGTATGGATATGGCTACACCTTC TRBJ1-2 15 NA TRBV5-4 NA
CASSLTQGYNEQFF TGCGCCAGCAGCCTCACACAGGGATACAATGAGCAGTTCTTC TRBJ2-1 14 once TRBV5-1 NA
CASSFGSYQPQHF TGTGCCAGCAGTTTCGGGAGTTATCAGCCCCAGCATTTT TRBJ1-5 13 NA TRBV27 NA
CASSNYQGPLLLMNTEAFF TGTGCCAGCAGCAATTATCAGGGGCCCCTTCTTCTCATGAACACTGAAGCTTTCTTT TRBJ1-1 19 NA TRBV21-1 NA
CASSPWTSSYEQYF TGTGCCAGCAGCCCGTGGACTAGCTCCTACGAGCAGTACTTC TRBJ2-7 14 NA TRBV7-8 TRBD2
CASSSNQGTDEQYF TGTGCCAGCAGTTCTAACCAGGGTACCGACGAGCAGTACTTC TRBJ2-7 14 NA TRBV27 NA
CAGGQDSGNTIYF TGTGCCGGGGGACAAGACTCTGGAAACACCATATATTTT TRBJ1-3 13 NA TRBV2 NA
CASSWDRGAEQYF TGTGCCAGCAGCTGGGACAGGGGAGCCGAGCAGTACTTC TRBJ2-7 13 NA TRBV5-6 TRBD1
CASSPTSLLAPRELFF TGTGCCAGCAGCCCCACCTCATTACTAGCGCCCCGGGAGCTGTTTTTT TRBJ2-2 16 NA TRBV7-6 TRBD2
CASSPGSLEAFF TGTGCCAGCAGCCCTGGTTCACTTGAAGCTTTCTTT TRBJ1-1 12 once TRBV5-4 NA
CASSLGDRVHEQFF TGTGCCAGCAGCTTGGGGGACAGGGTCCATGAGCAGTTCTTC TRBJ2-1 14 NA TRBV5-4 TRBD1
CASTLTKGNTDTQYF TGTGCCAGCACCCTTACGAAGGGGAACACAGATACGCAGTATTTT TRBJ2-3 15 NA TRBV6-5 NA
CASSSTENYGYTF TGTGCCAGCAGCTCGACAGAGAACTATGGCTACACCTTC TRBJ1-2 13 NA TRBV5-6 NA
CASSSLTGLDTEAFF TGTGCCAGCAGTTCCTTAACAGGGCTTGACACTGAAGCTTTCTTT TRBJ1-1 15 NA TRBV28 NA
CASSDWQATDTQYF TGTGCCAGCAGTGACTGGCAGGCCACAGATACGCAGTATTTT TRBJ2-3 14 NA TRBV6-1 NA
CASSPQRGLAGGPNTGELFF TGTGCCAGCAGCCCCCAGCGGGGACTAGCGGGAGGACCGAACACCGGGGAGCTGTTTTTT TRBJ2-2 20 NA TRBV9 TRBD2
CASSFVQGAEAFF TGTGCCAGCAGCTTCGTCCAGGGGGCTGAAGCTTTCTTT TRBJ1-1 13 NA TRBV7-9 TRBD1
CASRGQGSGRSYEQYF TGTGCCAGCAGAGGACAGGGGTCTGGTCGGTCCTACGAGCAGTACTTC TRBJ2-7 16 NA TRBV7-9 TRBD1
CASSLSGRDTEAFF TGTGCCAGCAGCTTATCGGGCAGGGACACTGAAGCTTTCTTT TRBJ1-1 14 NA TRBV7-9 NA
CASRPTGVGETQYF TGTGCCAGCCGCCCGACAGGGGTGGGGGAGACCCAGTACTTC TRBJ2-5 14 NA TRBV11-2 TRBD1
CASSPSIQETQYF TGCGCCAGCAGCCCCAGTATCCAAGAGACCCAGTACTTC TRBJ2-5 13 NA TRBV5-1 NA
CASSQDRAAVEQYF TGTGCCAGCTCACAAGACAGGGCTGCTGTCGAGCAGTACTTC TRBJ2-7 14 NA TRBV18 TRBD1
CSVLRGTEAFF TGCAGCGTTCTCAGGGGCACTGAAGCTTTCTTT TRBJ1-1 11 NA TRBV29-1 NA
CASSPIPGRGTVSDTQYF TGCGCCAGCAGCCCAATTCCGGGCAGGGGTACCGTATCAGATACGCAGTATTTT TRBJ2-3 18 NA TRBV5-1 NA
CASSLSSIGEQFF TGTGCCAGCAGCTTGTCTAGCATAGGGGAGCAGTTCTTC TRBJ2-1 13 NA TRBV7-9 NA
CASSEGGAKTYEQYF TGTGCCAGCAGCGAGGGGGGGGCTAAGACCTACGAGCAGTACTTC TRBJ2-7 15 NA TRBV9 NA
CASRERGQLNEKLFF TGTGCCAGCAGGGAGAGGGGACAGCTTAATGAAAAACTGTTTTTT TRBJ1-4 15 NA TRBV28 TRBD1
CASSQDLAGGYNEQFF TGCGCCAGCAGCCAAGATTTGGCAGGGGGCTACAATGAGCAGTTCTTC TRBJ2-1 16 once TRBV4-1 TRBD1
CASSLPGGDRGSGNTIYF TGCGCCAGCAGCCTACCCGGCGGGGACAGGGGATCCGGAAACACCATATATTTT TRBJ1-3 18 NA TRBV5-1 TRBD1